The 5 T cell receptor beta chains below were found in one sample sequenced in a study of blood T cell repertoires in COVID-19. Assay used: immunoSEQ multiplex PCR; TCRdb lists only in-frame clones, some missing. The data contain under 300,000 clones, 83% of them singletons. Sequenced: peripheral blood. The receptors stem from a woman between 50 and 59 years old who had recovered from COVID-19.

This chain links TRBV6-5 with TRBJ1-4; D remains ambiguous. The V and J ends lost 5 bases and 0 bases respectively, with 4 bases between them. Germline-derived CDR1 and CDR2 are MNHEY and SVGAGI. The CDR3 covers 13 residues. The CDR3 region is CASSHATNEKLFF. The DNA of the CDR3 is TGTGCCAGCAGTCATGCAACTAATGAAAAACTGTTTTTT.

The chain combines TRBV6-1 with TRBJ2-5, with D tentatively TRBD2 (6 bases). Between the trimmed V and J ends, which lost 1 base and 4 bases, there was a span of 13 bases. This CDR3 comprises 15 residues. Germline CDR1 and CDR2: MNHNS and SASEGT. The CDR3 sequence: CASSEVPGLVETQYF. Written as DNA, the CDR3 is TGTGCCAGCAGTGAAGTTCCGGGACTTGTAGAGACCCAGTACTTC.

This clone occurred a few times. The chain carries TRBV28 and TRBJ1-2, with unresolved D. V was cut by 6 bases and J by 1 base, with 9 bases left in between. Germline V gene sequence: CDR1 MDHEN, CDR2 SYDVKM. This CDR3 region has 13 residues. The CDR3 nucleotides are TGTGCCAGCAGGTACGGGATTAACTATGGCTACACCTTC. This sequence encodes CASRYGINYGYTF.

The chain joins TRBV4-2 to TRBJ2-1, with D perhaps matching TRBD2 (6 bases). CDR1 LGHNA and CDR2 YNFKEQ come from the germline V gene. There are 15 residues in the CDR3. Trimming took off 3 bases at V and 4 bases at J, with 13 bases between the two ends. The chain's CDR3 is CASSQGSGLYNEQFF. The DNA of the CDR3 is TGTGCCAGCAGCCAGGGATCGGGACTTTACAATGAGCAGTTCTTC.

The chain employs TRBV11-2 and TRBJ2-7, with a possible D match to TRBD2 (6 bases). The germline V gene encodes CDR1 SGHAT and CDR2 FQNNGV. CDR3 length: 13 amino acids. Trimming removed 7 bases from V and 5 bases from J, with 15 bases in between. CDR3 nucleotide sequence: TGTGCCAGCACCCCTTCGGGGGAGGACGAGCAGTACTTC. It yields the protein CASTPSGEDEQYF.